This T cell receptor (beta chain) stems from a study of cytomegalovirus exposure and HLA in healthy donors. About the research overall: Membership in the Caucasian-associated ancestry cluster was found for 75% to 90% of approximately 430 genotyped donors.

The V end lost 5 bases, the J end lost 2 bases, and 16 bases lay between the germline ends. Germline CDR1 is SGHTA and CDR2 is FQGNSA. The length of the CDR3 is 16 residues. PCR amplification relied on 60 Vbeta primers (plus 13 Jbeta primers). Some clones are missing from TCRdb's copy, which holds only in-frame ones; the method was immunoSEQ multiplex PCR. Of roughly 130,000 clones listed, 73% are singletons. The V call is TRBV7-2, the J call TRBJ2-1, with D possibly matching TRBD1 (7 bases). The sequence came from a middle-aged woman in good health and CMV-seropositive. The sequencing sample was made of PBMCs. The CDR3 sequence is CASSTRQGGTYNEQFF. The CDR3 DNA sequence: TGTGCCAGCAGCACCAGACAGGGAGGAACCTACAATGAGCAGTTCTTC.